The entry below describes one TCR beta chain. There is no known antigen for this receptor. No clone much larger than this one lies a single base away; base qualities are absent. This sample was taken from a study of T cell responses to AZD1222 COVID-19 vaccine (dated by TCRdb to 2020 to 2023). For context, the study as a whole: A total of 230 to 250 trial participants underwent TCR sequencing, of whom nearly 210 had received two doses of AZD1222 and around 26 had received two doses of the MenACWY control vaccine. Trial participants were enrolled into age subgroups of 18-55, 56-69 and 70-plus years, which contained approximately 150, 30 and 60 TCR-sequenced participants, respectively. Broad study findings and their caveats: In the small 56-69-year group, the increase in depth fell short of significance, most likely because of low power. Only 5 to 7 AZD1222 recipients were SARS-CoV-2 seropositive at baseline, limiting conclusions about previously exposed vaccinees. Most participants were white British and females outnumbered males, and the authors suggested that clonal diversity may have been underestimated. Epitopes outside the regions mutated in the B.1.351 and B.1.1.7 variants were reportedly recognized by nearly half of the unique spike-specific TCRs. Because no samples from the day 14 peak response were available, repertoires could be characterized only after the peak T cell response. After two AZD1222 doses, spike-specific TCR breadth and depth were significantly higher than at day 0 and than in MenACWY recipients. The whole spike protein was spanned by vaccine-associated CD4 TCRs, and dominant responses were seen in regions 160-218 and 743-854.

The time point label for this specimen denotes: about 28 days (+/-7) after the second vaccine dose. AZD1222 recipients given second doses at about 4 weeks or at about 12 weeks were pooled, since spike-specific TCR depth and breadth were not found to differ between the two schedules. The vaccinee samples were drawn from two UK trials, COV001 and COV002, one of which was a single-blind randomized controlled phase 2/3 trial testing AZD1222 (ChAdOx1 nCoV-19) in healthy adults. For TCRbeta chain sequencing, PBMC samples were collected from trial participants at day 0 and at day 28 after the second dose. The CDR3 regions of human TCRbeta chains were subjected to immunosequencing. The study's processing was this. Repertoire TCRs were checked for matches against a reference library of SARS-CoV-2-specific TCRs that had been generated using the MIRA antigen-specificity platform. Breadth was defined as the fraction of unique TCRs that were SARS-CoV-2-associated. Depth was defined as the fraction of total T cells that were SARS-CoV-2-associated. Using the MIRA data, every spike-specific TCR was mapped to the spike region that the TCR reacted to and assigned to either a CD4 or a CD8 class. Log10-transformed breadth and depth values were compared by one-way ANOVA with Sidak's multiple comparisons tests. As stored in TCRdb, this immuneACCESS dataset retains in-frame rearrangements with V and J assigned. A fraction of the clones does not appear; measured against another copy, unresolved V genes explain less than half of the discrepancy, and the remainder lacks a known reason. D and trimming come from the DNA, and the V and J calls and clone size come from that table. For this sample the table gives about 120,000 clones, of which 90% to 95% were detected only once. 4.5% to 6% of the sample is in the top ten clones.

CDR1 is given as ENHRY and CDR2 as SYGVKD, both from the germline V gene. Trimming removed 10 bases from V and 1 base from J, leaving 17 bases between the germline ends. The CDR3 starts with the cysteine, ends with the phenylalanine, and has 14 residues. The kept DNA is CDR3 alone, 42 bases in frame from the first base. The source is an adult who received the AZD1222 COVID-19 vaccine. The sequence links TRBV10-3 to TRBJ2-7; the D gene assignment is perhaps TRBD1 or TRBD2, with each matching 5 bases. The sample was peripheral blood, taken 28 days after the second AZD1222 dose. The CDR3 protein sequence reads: CATSPPGRSYEQYF. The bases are TGTGCCACCAGCCCCCCGGGGCGGTCCTACGAGCAGTACTTC.